Listed here are 2 T cell receptor beta chains from one sample, sequenced in a study of cytomegalovirus exposure and HLA in healthy donors. This PCR relied on a set of 60 Vbeta primers and 13 Jbeta primers. The assay was immunoSEQ multiplex PCR, and TCRdb's table has in-frame clones only and misses some. Of around 120,000 clones listed, roughly three quarters were seen once; the top ten hold under 13%. The source material was PBMCs. The receptors were sampled from a man aged 40-50 years in good health and CMV-seropositive.

V and J are TRBV5-6 and TRBJ2-3, with TRBD2 matching 8 bases. The V gene end was trimmed by 2 bases and the J gene end by 1 base; junction bases not matched to a gene: 6. Germline V CDR1 and CDR2: SGHDT, YYEEEE. The CDR3 is 16 residues long. The CDR3 DNA sequence: TGTGCCAGCAGCTTTGATCGGGGGGGCGGCACAGATACGCAGTATTTT. Translation gives CASSFDRGGGTDTQYF. The whole variable domain, remainder taken from reference TRBV5-6 and TRBJ2-3, is DAGVTQSPTHLIKTRGQQVTLRCSPKSGHDTVSWYQQALGQGPQFIFQYYEEEERQRGNFPDRFSGHQFPNYSSELNVNALLLGDSALYLCASSFDRGGGTDTQYFGPGTRLTVL.

V gene TRBV6-5 combines with J gene TRBJ1-2; D remains unclear. The V end lost 3 bases, the J end lost 8 bases, and 13 bases lay between the germline ends. The germline gives CDR1 MNHEY, CDR2 SVGAGI. CDR3 size: 13 residues. The CDR3 loop reads CASSYRELEGYTF. Here the CDR3 DNA reads TGTGCCAGCAGTTATCGGGAATTGGAGGGCTACACCTTC.